These T cell receptor beta chains were read from a single sample in a study of shared clonotypes between healthy human individuals. Assay used: immunoSEQ multiplex PCR; TCRdb lists only in-frame clones, some missing. The sample lists about 2.1 million clones, roughly 93% occurring once. Sequencing used naive CD8+ T cells from PBMCs. Receptor source: a man aged 18 to 29 in good health. Some clones in this sample may be carry-over from other donors' samples. Each CDR3 is given with its conserved first and last residue. D genes are given only for firm matches. Part of the rows lack a size; the others show once, few, many or a class for expanded clones.

v_call	clone_size	d_call	j_call	cdr3_aa	cdr3_nt
TRBV1	.	.	TRBJ2-2	CTSRQGGMSNTGELFF	TGCACCAGCAGACAGGGGGGCATGTCGAACACCGGGGAGCTGTTTTTT
TRBV15	.	.	TRBJ1-1	CATSRDVREAFF	TGTGCCACCAGCAGAGATGTCCGTGAAGCTTTCTTT
TRBV19	.	TRBD1	TRBJ1-4	CASSQDRAQEKLFF	TGTGCCAGTAGCCAAGACAGGGCACAGGAAAAACTGTTTTTT
TRBV5-6	.	TRBD1	TRBJ2-3	CASSFQGAWTDTQYF	TGTGCCAGCAGCTTTCAGGGGGCGTGGACAGATACGCAGTATTTT
TRBV28	.	.	TRBJ1-1	CASSRRERHTEAFF	TGTGCCAGCAGTCGCAGGGAGCGGCACACTGAAGCTTTCTTT
TRBV28	.	TRBD1	TRBJ2-7	CASSTGVGAYEQYF	TGTGCCAGCAGCACAGGGGTCGGGGCCTACGAGCAGTACTTC
TRBV10-3	.	TRBD2	TRBJ2-2	CAISEVLAAPGELFF	TGTGCCATCAGTGAGGTACTAGCGGCCCCCGGGGAGCTGTTTTTT
TRBV10-2	.	.	TRBJ2-1	CASSDSRLPSPYEQFF	TGCGCCAGCAGTGACAGTCGACTCCCTTCCCCCTATGAGCAGTTCTTC
TRBV19	.	.	TRBJ2-7	CASSPRDGPEEQYF	TGTGCCAGTAGTCCCCGGGACGGACCTGAAGAGCAGTACTTC
TRBV7-6	.	.	TRBJ1-1	CASSLMTENTEAFF	TGTGCCAGCAGCTTAATGACAGAGAACACTGAAGCTTTCTTT
TRBV10-3	.	TRBD2	TRBJ2-1	CAISPSSGRAYNEQFF	TGTGCCATCAGTCCCTCTAGCGGGAGGGCCTACAATGAGCAGTTCTTC
TRBV27	.	TRBD1	TRBJ1-2	CASSLGQGIYGYTF	TGTGCCAGCAGTTTAGGACAGGGGATCTATGGCTACACCTTC
TRBV6-1	.	TRBD1	TRBJ1-5	CASTEQDRGGQPQHF	TGTGCCAGCACTGAACAAGACAGGGGTGGTCAGCCCCAGCATTTT
TRBV5-1	.	TRBD2	TRBJ2-4	CASSSGLVKAKNIQYF	TGCGCCAGCAGCTCGGGACTAGTTAAAGCCAAAAACATTCAGTACTTC
TRBV11-2	.	.	TRBJ1-1	CASSQGVRTEAFF	TGTGCCAGCAGCCAAGGGGTTCGCACTGAAGCTTTCTTT
TRBV10-3	.	TRBD1	TRBJ2-1	CAISPTGDTYNEQFF	TGTGCCATCAGCCCGACAGGGGATACCTACAATGAGCAGTTCTTC
TRBV27	.	.	TRBJ2-7	CASGRYEQYF	TGTGCCAGCGGGCGGTACGAGCAGTACTTC
TRBV11-1	.	TRBD2	TRBJ2-3	CASSPMGGLAGADTQYF	TGTGCCAGCAGCCCTATGGGGGGGCTAGCGGGAGCCGATACGCAGTATTTT
TRBV7-2	.	TRBD2	TRBJ2-3	CASSPRSSGLVANTQYF	TGTGCCAGCAGCCCCCGATCCTCGGGACTAGTTGCGAATACGCAGTATTTT
TRBV4-1	.	.	TRBJ1-4	CASSQRGVGEKLFF	TGCGCCAGCAGCCAAAGGGGGGTGGGTGAAAAACTGTTTTTT
TRBV5-6	.	.	TRBJ2-7	CASSLGNQRYEQYF	TGTGCCAGCAGCTTGGGAAACCAGAGATACGAGCAGTACTTC
TRBV30	.	.	TRBJ2-2	CAWRAGTYTGELFF	TGTGCCTGGAGGGCCGGGACTTACACCGGGGAGCTGTTTTTT
TRBV6-1	.	.	TRBJ1-1	CASRVYGNTEAFF	TGTGCCAGCAGGGTCTACGGGAACACTGAAGCTTTCTTT
TRBV29-1	.	.	TRBJ2-7	CSVGGSYEQYF	TGCAGCGTGGGGGGCAGTTACGAGCAGTACTTC
TRBV4-1	.	.	TRBJ1-2	CASSQLGEDYGYTF	TGCGCCAGCAGCCAGCTGGGAGAGGACTATGGCTACACCTTC
TRBV16	.	.	TRBJ2-3	CASSQFRLGGRGDTQYF	TGTGCCAGCAGCCAATTTCGCCTGGGAGGCCGGGGAGATACGCAGTATTTT
TRBV7-2	.	.	TRBJ1-1	CASSLGGVGTEAFF	TGTGCCAGCAGCTTAGGGGGGGTTGGCACTGAAGCTTTCTTT
TRBV5-4	.	.	TRBJ2-5	CASSLRGQETQYF	TGTGCCAGCAGCTTGAGAGGCCAAGAGACCCAGTACTTC
TRBV21-1	.	.	TRBJ1-5	CASSMVDSNQPQHF	TGTGCCAGCAGTATGGTTGATAGCAATCAGCCCCAGCATTTT
TRBV7-9	.	.	TRBJ1-2	CASSPYQTDFNYGYTF	TGTGCCAGCAGCCCATATCAGACAGACTTTAACTATGGCTACACCTTC
TRBV10-3	.	.	TRBJ2-7	CAISEVGEDEQYF	TGTGCCATCAGTGAAGTTGGGGAGGACGAGCAGTACTTC
TRBV5-4	once	TRBD2	TRBJ2-7	CASSGGEKAYEQYF	TGTGCCAGCAGCGGGGGGGAGAAGGCTTACGAGCAGTACTTC
TRBV28	.	.	TRBJ2-7	CASSSPQGQTSYEQYF	TGTGCCAGCAGTTCCCCTCAGGGGCAGACCTCCTACGAGCAGTACTTC
TRBV20-1	.	.	TRBJ2-3	CSARIRDTQYF	TGCAGTGCTCGAATTCGCGATACGCAGTATTTT
TRBV15	once	.	TRBJ2-3	CATSGFTTDTQYF	TGTGCCACCAGCGGATTCACCACAGATACGCAGTATTTT
TRBV6-5	.	.	TRBJ1-4	CASSFHRATNEKLFF	TGTGCCAGCAGTTTTCATCGGGCAACTAATGAAAAACTGTTTTTT
TRBV28	.	.	TRBJ1-3	CASSPSFYGNTIYF	TGTGCCAGCAGCCCCTCTTTCTATGGAAACACCATATATTTT
TRBV7-9	.	.	TRBJ1-2	CASSFGQKLNYGYTF	TGTGCCAGCAGCTTCGGACAGAAGCTAAACTATGGCTACACCTTC
TRBV6-1	once	.	TRBJ2-1	CASSKDRPVSNEQFF	TGTGCCAGCAGTAAAGACAGGCCCGTCAGCAATGAGCAGTTCTTC
TRBV10-3	.	.	TRBJ1-1	CAISELVSEQEAFF	TGTGCCATCAGTGAGCTAGTGAGCGAGCAAGAAGCTTTCTTT
TRBV7-6	.	TRBD2	TRBJ2-3	CASSLFLRTSGRADTQYF	TGTGCCAGCAGCTTATTTTTGAGGACTAGCGGGAGGGCAGATACGCAGTATTTT
TRBV28	few	.	TRBJ1-2	CASSLPISNYGYTF	TGTGCCAGCAGTCTACCAATCTCAAACTATGGCTACACCTTC
TRBV7-2	.	.	TRBJ2-7	CASSLAAGINYEQYF	TGTGCCAGCAGCTTAGCAGCCGGGATTAACTACGAGCAGTACTTC
TRBV11-2	.	TRBD2	TRBJ2-5	CASSSLTSPQYF	TGTGCCAGCAGCTCCTTGACTAGCCCCCAGTACTTC
TRBV2	once	TRBD2	TRBJ2-7	CASSVTSGYEQYF	TGTGCCAGCAGTGTAACTAGCGGGTACGAGCAGTACTTC
TRBV27	.	.	TRBJ2-3	CASSLWGDTQYF	TGTGCCAGCAGTCTCTGGGGTGATACGCAGTATTTT
TRBV7-9	.	.	TRBJ1-3	CAAQKGEPGNTIYF	TGTGCCGCCCAGAAGGGGGAACCTGGAAACACCATATATTTT
TRBV19	once	TRBD1	TRBJ2-7	CASSSRQGPAYEQYF	TGTGCCAGTAGTAGCCGACAGGGTCCTGCCTACGAGCAGTACTTC
TRBV19	.	TRBD1	TRBJ1-1	CASSIVPGQGAGTEAFF	TGTGCCAGTAGTATTGTCCCGGGACAGGGGGCAGGTACTGAAGCTTTCTTT
TRBV14	.	.	TRBJ2-7	CASSQEAGAREQYF	TGTGCCAGCAGCCAAGAGGCGGGGGCGCGGGAGCAGTACTTC
TRBV27	.	TRBD1	TRBJ1-2	CATSDRVYGYTF	TGTGCCACCTCTGACAGGGTCTATGGCTACACCTTC
TRBV14	.	TRBD1	TRBJ1-2	CASSPRQGAKMGGYTF	TGTGCCAGCAGCCCACGACAGGGGGCAAAAATGGGGGGCTACACCTTC
TRBV27	few	.	TRBJ1-1	CASSQGYTEAFF	TGTGCCAGCAGCCAGGGGTACACTGAAGCTTTCTTT
TRBV7-3	.	.	TRBJ2-7	CASSLPGFYEQYF	TGTGCCAGCAGCTTACCGGGCTTCTACGAGCAGTACTTC